This T cell receptor (beta chain) is drawn from a study of radiotherapy plus CTLA-4 blockade in lung cancer. Study at large: Objective responses were observed in approximately 20% of patients, and disease control was achieved by approximately 34%. Broader study findings: Researchers report tumor-derived TCR clones expanding in blood after radiotherapy plus ipilimumab. Response was reportedly best predicted by early blood T cell clone dynamics, with interferon-beta.

Germline values: CDR1 SGHTA, CDR2 FQGNSA. Trimming at V came to 8 bases and at J to 2 bases, leaving 21 bases not matched to a gene. This CDR3 region has 19 residues. Profiling relied on immunoSEQ multiplex PCR, and the TCRdb table lists in-frame clones only, not all of them. The sample has 85,000 to 120,000 clones, over 65% seen once. Worth noting for this clone: Its target is not known.

In chemo-refractory metastatic non-small-cell lung cancer, patients got ipilimumab CTLA-4 blockade together with focal radiation. This chain uses TRBV7-2 with TRBJ1-2, with 9 bases aligning to TRBD1. The sequenced sample was peripheral blood, obtained from a patient treated with radiotherapy plus ipilimumab. This sequence originates from a human donor with non-small cell lung cancer that progressed on radiotherapy plus ipilimumab. Some clones in this sample may be carry-over from other donors' samples. Here the CDR3 DNA reads TGTGCCAGCCTCTGGGCGGGGACGGGACAGGGAGTTGGAAACTATGGCTACACCTTC. It specifies CASLWAGTGQGVGNYGYTF.